The 23 T cell receptor beta chains presented below share a single source sample, sequenced in a study of response to subunit inactivated influenza vaccine. TCRdb redid the calling of the RT-PCR reads with MiXCR, one entry per CDR3 protein. The data contain more than 250,000 distinct CDR3 sequences, about a fifth of them singletons. The sequences come from PBMCs from blood, collected approximately 20 months after vaccination. These receptors all stem from a man aged 45 to 70 who received an inactivated influenza vaccine.

This clonotype is judged medium-sized. The chain joins TRBV28 to TRBJ2-7, with no clear D. This CDR3 is 11 amino acids long. The germline V and J ends were trimmed by 4 bases and 4 bases, with 5 bases remaining between them. Germline values: CDR1 MDHEN, CDR2 SYDVKM. CDR3 nucleotide sequence: TGTGCCAGCAGTTCTAGGTACGAGCAGTACTTC. Its protein product is CASSSRYEQYF.

This chain connects TRBV10-1 to TRBJ1-6; D ambiguous. Germline values: CDR1 WNHNN, CDR2 SYGVQD (reference sequence). This CDR3 is built from 13 residues. V lost 5 bases, J lost 7 bases, and 9 bases lay in between. As DNA, the CDR3 is TGCGCCAGCAGTCCGGGGAGAAATTCACCCCTCCACTTT. It codes for CASSPGRNSPLHF.

Many counts were recorded for this clonotype. The chain links TRBV4-3 to TRBJ1-2, with TRBD1 as a possible D gene (5 bases). The CDR3 is 13 residues long. Trimming cost V 5 bases and J 3 bases, with 10 bases left between them. CDR1 and CDR2 from the germline V gene are LGHNA and YSLEER. Here the CDR3 DNA reads TGCGCCAGCAGCGCAGACAGTTACTATGGCTACACCTTC. Its protein product is CASSADSYYGYTF.

V usage is TRBV5-1 and J usage is TRBJ2-1, with TRBD2 identical over 13 bases. Germline V lookup: CDR1 SGHRS, CDR2 YFSETQ. Trimming cost V 4 bases and J 4 bases; bases outside gene matches: 8. This CDR3 has 17 amino acids. CDR3 in amino acids: CASSPGLAGEGYNEQFF. CDR3 nucleotides: TGCGCCAGCAGCCCAGGACTAGCGGGAGAAGGGTACAATGAGCAGTTCTTC.

A word on this clonotype: No conserved phenylalanine or tryptophan is present at the end of the CDR3, so a read error is the likely explanation. The DNA is left out, because the CDR3 cannot be placed on it with certainty; the CDR3 is given as TCRdb lists it. The V and J genes are TRBV7-3 and TRBJ2-5; the table assigns TRBD1, which was not confirmed against the DNA. Germline CDR1 and CDR2: SGHTA and FQGTGA. The CDR3 has 15 amino acids, counting both end residues. The CDR3 reads CASSLTRRFQQGAEL.

This clonotype has only one observation. Sequence at one end of the junction differs from germline and may be a read error. The chain recombines TRBV5-1 with TRBJ1-1, with D tentatively TRBD1 (5 bases). This CDR3 has 14 amino acids. Germline V gene lookup returns CDR1 SGHRS and CDR2 YFSETQ. CDR3 bases: TGCGCCAGCAGCTTGGGCGGGGGAGACACTGAATCTTTCTTT. This codes for CASSLGGGDTESFF.

The chain recombines TRBV4-3 with TRBJ2-1; tentative D call: TRBD2 (5 bases). From germline, CDR1 is LGHNA and CDR2 YSLEER. The CDR3 has 16 residues. With 3 bases removed from V and 1 base from J, the gap between germline ends came to 13 bases. CDR3 protein: CASSQTWTGSYNEQFF. The DNA of the CDR3 is TGCGCCAGCAGCCAGACATGGACTGGGTCCTACAATGAGCAGTTCTTC.

This clonotype occurred a few times. The V gene is TRBV7-9, the J gene TRBJ2-3; D is unresolved. The CDR3 sequence is 12 residues long. Trimming stripped 0 bases from V and 6 bases from J, with 4 bases between. Germline CDR1 is SEHNR and CDR2 is FQNEAQ (reference sequence). As DNA, the CDR3 is TGTGCCAGCAGCTTAGCCCGGGATACGCAGTATTTT. It yields the protein CASSLARDTQYF. The entire variable domain, with the rest obtained from reference TRBV7-9 and TRBJ2-3, is as follows: DTGVSQNPRHKITKRGQNVTFRCDPISEHNRLYWYRQTLGQGPEFLTYFQNEAQLEKSRLLSDRFSAERPKGSFSTLEIQRTEQGDSAMYLCASSLARDTQYFGPGTRLTVL.

This clonotype showed up many times. The chain links TRBV6-1 to TRBJ1-5, with a tentative D call TRBD1 (5 bases). V was pared by 5 bases and J by 1 base, with 15 bases between. CDR3 length equals 16 residues. CDR1 is MNHNS and CDR2 is SASEGT in the germline V gene. The CDR3 DNA sequence: TGTGCCAGCAGTCGAGGGGTGTTGGAAAGCAATCAGCCCCAGCATTTT. It translates to CASSRGVLESNQPQHF.

CDR3 protein: CASGQGPGGYTF. Here the CDR3 DNA reads TGTGCCAGCGGACAGGGTCCGGGTGGCTACACCTTC. The chain uses TRBV12-3 or TRBV12-4 and TRBJ1-2, with 8 bases aligning to TRBD1. The trim removed 8 bases at V and 7 bases at J, leaving 6 bases unmatched. The CDR3 length is 12 residues.

This clonotype was recorded at least ten times. V usage is TRBV7-3 and J usage is TRBJ2-1, with D tentatively TRBD1 (6 bases). The CDR3 has 13 residues. Trimming took 5 bases from V and 3 from J, leaving 8 bases between them. CDR1 SGHTA and CDR2 FQGTGA come from the germline V gene. The CDR3 DNA sequence: TGTGCCAGCAGCCCACAGGGCTACAATGAGCAGTTCTTC. Protein product: CASSPQGYNEQFF.

J is TRBJ2-5 and V is TRBV7-9; 11 nucleotides match TRBD2. Germline CDR1 SEHNR, CDR2 FQNEAQ (reference sequence). Trimming took 4 bases from V and 2 from J; bases not matched to a gene: 6. The CDR3 is made up of 16 amino acids. CDR3 region: CASSWPGLADQETQYF. The CDR3 nucleotides are TGTGCCAGCAGCTGGCCGGGACTAGCGGATCAAGAGACCCAGTACTTC.

This clonotype appeared a few times. The chain has TRBV7-9 and TRBJ2-5, with D tentatively TRBD1 (6 bases). Germline V CDR1 and CDR2: SEHNR, FQNEAQ (reference sequence). The V end lost 3 bases, the J end lost 3 bases, and 11 bases lay between the germline ends. The CDR3 is 14 amino acids. In DNA form, the CDR3 reads TGTGCCAGCAGCTTCCTGGCAGGGGAAGAGACCCAGTACTTC. As protein: CASSFLAGEETQYF.

Turning to this clonotype: One base away lies a much larger clone, so this may be a sequencing read error. The chain joins TRBV7-2 to TRBJ1-6, with 7 bases fitting TRBD1. The V gene's germline CDR1 is SGHTA and CDR2 FQGNSA. The CDR3 loop spans 14 amino acids. CDR3 residues: CAGSEGQPNSPLHF. CDR3 DNA sequence: TGTGCCGGCAGCGAGGGACAGCCGAATTCACCCCTCCACTTT. The full variable domain, rest sourced from reference TRBV7-2 and TRBJ1-6, is GAGVSQSPSNKVTEKGKDVELRCDPISGHTALYWYRQSLGQGLEFLIYFQGNSAPDKSGLPSDRFSAERTGGSVSTLTIQRTQQEDSAVYLCAGSEGQPNSPLHFGNGTRLTVT.

This chain connects TRBV29-1 to TRBJ2-3, with D unresolved. This CDR3 contains 16 residues. Germline V lookup: CDR1 SQVTM, CDR2 ANQGSEA. The V gene lost 0 bases and the J gene lost 0 bases, with 13 bases spanning the gap. CDR3 coding DNA: TGCAGCGTTGAAGATCGGGCAGAAGCTAGCACAGATACGCAGTATTTT. Its protein is CSVEDRAEASTDTQYF.

The V and J genes are TRBV4-1 and TRBJ1-3, with a possible D match to TRBD1 (5 bases). This CDR3 spans 18 amino acids. CDR1 is MGHRA and CDR2 is YSYEKL in the germline V gene. V lost 0 bases and J 1 base, leaving 16 bases between the germline ends. CDR3 region: CASSQDLGGDGSGNTIYF. For the CDR3, the DNA is TGCGCCAGCAGCCAAGATCTAGGAGGGGACGGGTCTGGAAACACCATATATTTT.

A note on this clonotype: The junction departs from the called germline gene at one end, perhaps through a read error. This chain uses TRBV10-3 with TRBJ2-4; 14 nucleotides match TRBD2. The germline V gene encodes CDR1 ENHRY and CDR2 SYGVKD. The CDR3 is 12 amino acids. The CDR3 DNA reads TGTGCCATCAGTGACTGGACTAGCGGGAGGAATTTC. This codes for CAISDWTSGRNF.

This clonotype has just a few counts. The chain joins TRBV3-1 to TRBJ2-1; TRBD2 matches at 14 bases. The germline gives CDR1 LGHDT, CDR2 YNNKEL (reference sequence). CDR3 length: 15 residues. Germline trimming cut 1 base from V and 14 bases from J; bases unmatched to any gene: 7. CDR3 in DNA: TGTGCCAGCAGCCAAGGACTAGCGGGAGGGCCCGAGGAGTTCTTC. This gives the protein CASSQGLAGGPEEFF.

The V gene is TRBV5-8, the J gene TRBJ1-4; D not resolved. CDR3 length: 14 residues. V lost 0 bases and J 7 bases, leaving 10 bases between the germline ends. Germline assignment: CDR1 SGHTS and CDR2 YDEGEE. The CDR3 region is CASSLVAVREKLFF. The CDR3 DNA sequence: TGTGCCAGCAGCTTGGTAGCGGTCCGTGAAAAACTGTTTTTT.

This rearrangement joins TRBV7-9 to TRBJ1-2, with 7 positions matching TRBD1. V shed 5 bases, J shed 0 bases, and the junction held 9 bases outside the gene matches. CDR3 length: 16 amino acids. Germline loops: CDR1 SEHNR, CDR2 FQNEAQ (reference sequence). The CDR3 is CASSRHDRVTNYGYTF. CDR3 DNA: TGTGCCAGCAGCCGACACGACAGGGTAACTAACTATGGCTACACCTTC.

This clonotype was detected only a few times. The rearrangement uses TRBV2 and TRBJ2-1, with D perhaps TRBD2 (6 bases). The CDR3 runs 15 residues. The V gene's germline CDR1 is SNHLY and CDR2 FYNNEI. V was pared by 7 bases and J by 9 bases, with 22 bases between. The CDR3 DNA sequence: TGTGCCAGCAAGGTCGGGCTAGCGTCGTCAAGTGAGCAGTTCTTC. Translating it yields CASKVGLASSSEQFF. The whole variable domain, remainder taken from reference TRBV2 and TRBJ2-1, is EPEVTQTPSHQVTQMGQEVILRCVPISNHLYFYWYRQILGQKVEFLVSFYNNEISEKSEIFDDQFSVERPDGSNFTLKIRSTKLEDSAMYFCASKVGLASSSEQFFGPGTRLTVL.

This clonotype was seen at least ten times. The CDR3 nucleotides are TGTGCCAGCAGGACCATGGAGGGTGGCACTGAAGCTTTCTTT. It encodes CASRTMEGGTEAFF. This chain joins TRBV12-3 or TRBV12-4 and TRBJ1-1, with unresolved D. The CDR3 is made up of 14 amino acids. V lost 6 bases and J lost 4, with 15 bases in between.

This clonotype was observed at least ten times. The gene calls are TRBV20-1 and TRBJ2-7, with 10 bases aligning to TRBD2. With V trimmed by 1 base and J by 4 bases, 7 bases remained unmatched. CDR3 length equals 15 residues. Germline CDR1 DFQATT, CDR2 SNEGSKA (reference sequence). The CDR3 here is CSARALAGGAYEQYF. CDR3 in DNA: TGCAGTGCTAGAGCTTTAGCGGGAGGTGCTTACGAGCAGTACTTC.